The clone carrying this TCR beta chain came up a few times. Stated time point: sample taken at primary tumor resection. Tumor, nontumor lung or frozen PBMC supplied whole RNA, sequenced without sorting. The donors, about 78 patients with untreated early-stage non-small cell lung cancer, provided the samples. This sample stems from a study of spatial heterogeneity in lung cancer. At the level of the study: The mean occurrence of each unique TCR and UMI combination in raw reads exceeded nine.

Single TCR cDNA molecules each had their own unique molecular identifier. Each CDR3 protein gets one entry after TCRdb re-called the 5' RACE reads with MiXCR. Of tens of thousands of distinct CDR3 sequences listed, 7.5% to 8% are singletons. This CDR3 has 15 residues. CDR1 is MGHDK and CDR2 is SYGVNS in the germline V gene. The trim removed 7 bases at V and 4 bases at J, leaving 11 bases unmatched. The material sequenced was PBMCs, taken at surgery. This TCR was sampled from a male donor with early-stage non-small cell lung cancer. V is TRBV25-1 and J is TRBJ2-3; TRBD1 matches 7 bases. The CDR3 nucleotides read TGTGCCAGCAAGCCCAACAGGGGTTCCCCAGATACGCAGTATTTT. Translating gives CASKPNRGSPDTQYF.